The source of this T cell receptor (beta chain) is a study of monozygotic twins with inflammatory bowel disease. The draw for each donor consisted of a single 2.5 ml blood sample. There are 16 residues in the CDR3. Germline-derived CDR1 and CDR2 are SGHRS and YFSETQ. Template switching was used to attach UMIs, which incorporated a 6-nucleotide sample barcode. TCRdb re-called the 5' RACE reads and gives one entry per CDR3 protein, without DNA. Across about 420,000 distinct CDR3 sequences, the top ten clones capture 2% to 3% of the sample. The origin of this receptor is a human donor with ulcerative colitis or Crohn's disease, or a healthy co-twin of an affected twin (not recorded which). The chain is built from TRBV5-1 and TRBJ2-2; TCRdb's D gene call, TRBD2, goes unchecked for lack of DNA. Sample: blood. The CDR3: CASSSGLAGVFGELFF.